This T cell receptor (beta chain) was sequenced in a study of graft-versus-host responses after intestinal transplantation. The overall study: Each transplant was multivisceral, liver-intestinal, or isolated intestinal. Every transplant recipient was induced with anti-thymocyte globulin, then maintained on tacrolimus and steroids for 2 to 4 years. Study conclusions and caveats: GvH clonotypes were identified within recipient marrow, with a subset emerging first in ileum or blood.

The CDR3 covers 14 residues. The ends were cut back, 0 bases at V and 7 bases at J, with 10 bases in the middle. CDR1 and CDR2 from the germline V gene are GTSNPN and SVGIG (reference sequence). Post-reaction sorting isolated proliferating CFSE-low CD3+CD4+ and CD3+CD8+ responders. Some clones are missing from TCRdb's copy, which holds only in-frame ones; the method was immunoSEQ multiplex PCR. Among some 5,200 clones, 20% to 30% were seen once, and the ten largest hold 2.5% to 3.5%. The clonotype comes from a human patient who was an organ donor for intestinal transplantation. The source was alloreactive CD4+ T cells from a mixed lymphocyte reaction culture, collected before transplantation. Indicated subset: CFSE-low proliferating T cells sorted from roughly six-day pre-transplant mixed lymphocyte reaction (GvH or HvG direction). The rearrangement uses TRBV30 and TRBJ1-6; D is ambiguous. The CDR3 coding sequence is TGTGCCTGGAGTGTACGGCGGAGGAATTCACCCCTCCACTTT. Protein sequence: CAWSVRRRNSPLHF.